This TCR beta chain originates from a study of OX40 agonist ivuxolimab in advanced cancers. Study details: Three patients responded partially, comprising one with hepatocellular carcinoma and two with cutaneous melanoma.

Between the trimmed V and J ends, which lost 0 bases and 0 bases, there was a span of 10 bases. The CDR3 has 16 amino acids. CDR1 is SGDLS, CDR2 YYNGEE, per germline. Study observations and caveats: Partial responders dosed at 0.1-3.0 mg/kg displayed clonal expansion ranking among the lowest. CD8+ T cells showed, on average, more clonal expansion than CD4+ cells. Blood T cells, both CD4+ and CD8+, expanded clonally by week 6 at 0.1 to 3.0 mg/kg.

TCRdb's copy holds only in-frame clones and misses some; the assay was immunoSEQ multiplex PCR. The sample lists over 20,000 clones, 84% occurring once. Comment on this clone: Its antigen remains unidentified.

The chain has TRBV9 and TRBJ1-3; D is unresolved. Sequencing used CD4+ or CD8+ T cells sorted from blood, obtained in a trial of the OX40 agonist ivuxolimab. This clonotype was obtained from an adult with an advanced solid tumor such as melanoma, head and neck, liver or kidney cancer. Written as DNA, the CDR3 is TGTGCCAGCAGCGTAGCCCGGGCTGGCTCTGGAAACACCATATATTTT. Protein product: CASSVARAGSGNTIYF.